This T cell receptor beta chain was retrieved from a study of blood T cell repertoires in COVID-19 (dated by TCRdb to 2020 to 2022). For the study in its entirety: Samples covering the acute and convalescent phases of COVID-19 were provided by collaborators in the United States, Italy and Spain. The material from the prospective study consisted of cDNA or gDNA derived from T cells, B-cell-depleted T cells, or PBMCs. Subjects who had been exposed to COVID-19, were actively infected with it, or had recovered from it provided the deeply sampled blood TCRbeta repertoires that made up the dataset. The repertoires were made available in a free public database intended to serve as a resource for research on the immune response to SARS-CoV-2. Samples came from the ongoing ImmuneRACE study (first 160 participants) plus 1,254 subjects from 6 global collaborators. A de-identified subject ID, COVID-19 status, age in years and sex were almost always included in the sample metadata. Where HLA class I and class II types were available, the types were taken from metadata supplied by the sample provider, not from assay-based typing. The study at large found these results: The quantity of clinical and demographic metadata differed by source and by participant and was supplied without curation.

Collaborating institutions collected whole blood in K2EDTA tubes following their own protocols. For TCRbeta analysis, collaborators shipped samples as frozen whole blood, isolated PBMCs, or DNA extracted from either of those sample types. This clone was detected once. Its antigen has not been determined. Base qualities are not recorded, but no much larger clone differs from it by a single base. The immunoSEQ Assay, a bias-controlled multiplex PCR, was used to amplify TCRbeta CDR3 regions from genomic DNA. As for how the authors treated the data: Nucleated cell counts per sample were estimated from amplification of reference gene primers within the assay. Sequence reads were collapsed and filtered to measure the absolute abundance of every unique TCRbeta CDR3 rearrangement. For each sample, productive Simpson clonality was calculated as the square root of Simpson's diversity index over productive rearrangements. The source is immuneACCESS, and TCRdb retained only in-frame sequences with V and J called. Part of the clones is not carried over; for the studies checked, unresolved V genes explain less than half of this, and the remainder is unexplained. That table is the source of V, J and clone size, and D and trimming were worked out from the DNA. This sample is represented by more than 200,000 clones; around 84% of them were singletons. The ten largest clonotypes hold under 5.5% of the sample.

Reading from cysteine to phenylalanine, the CDR3 counts 15 amino acids. This entry keeps only the CDR3 DNA: 45 bases, framed from base 1. The germline ends are 15 bases apart after V is trimmed by 0 bases and J by 10 bases. The germline V gene provides CDR1 LGHNA and CDR2 YNFKEQ. The TCR originated in a man aged 60 to 69 with acute or convalescent COVID-19. The sample taken for sequencing was peripheral blood. The sequence joins TRBV4-2 to TRBJ1-4; possibly the D gene is TRBD1, per 5 matching bases. The nucleotide sequence is given as TGTGCCAGCAGCCAAGATCGAACAGGATCAGGAAAACTGTTTTTT. Its protein is CASSQDRTGSGKLFF.